This T cell receptor (beta chain) is from a study of human T cells and chemical hapten exposure. The wider study: Mainly, slight library volume differences in the pool made TCR yields vary.

Time point specified: healthy volunteer bleed at 2 weeks. The authors extracted total RNA from unfractionated whole blood. This clonotype was seen more than once but under ten times. The germline gives CDR1 ENHRY, CDR2 SYGVKD. The CDR3 runs 14 residues. V was pared by 1 base and J by 3 bases, with 9 bases between. TCRdb re-derived calls from the RACE reads in MiXCR, one entry per CDR3 protein. The sample holds 35,000 to 50,000 distinct CDR3 sequences, 4.3% seen once. Input material: whole blood. The clonotype was recovered from a female donor in good health. Some clones in this sample may be carry-over from other donors' samples. This chain connects TRBV10-3 to TRBJ1-1; D perhaps matches TRBD1 (5 bases). CDR3 coding DNA: TGTGCCATCAGTGAGTTGGGACCGGACACTGAAGCTTTCTTT. Translated: CAISELGPDTEAFF.